This T cell receptor beta chain emerged from a study of T and B cells in COVID-19 patients. General study results and limits: In COVID-19 patients, T cell receptor beta variable and joining gene use was reportedly strongly skewed.

V was pared by 2 bases and J by 4 bases, with 14 bases between. Germline loops: CDR1 LNHDA, CDR2 SQIVND (reference sequence). This CDR3 has 15 amino acids. This clonotype was counted many times. Its antigen is not known. TRB was amplified from about 260-540 ng of blood genomic DNA. BIOMED2 TRB-A/B primer pools were used in multiplex TRB PCR. TCRdb redid the calling of the multiplex PCR reads with MiXCR, one entry per CDR3 protein. The sample shows over 9,500 distinct CDR3 sequences, around 30% of them seen only once. The receptor was isolated from a human donor who had recovered from COVID-19. This chain connects TRBV19 to TRBJ1-2, with D perhaps matching TRBD1 (5 bases). The sample comprised blood. DNA for the CDR3: TGTGCCAGTAGTATACCCTCGTCCGACAGCTATGGCTACACCTTC. Translating it yields CASSIPSSDSYGYTF.